The sequence of this T cell receptor (beta chain) was determined in a study of patients and donors after allogeneic stem cell transplantation. In its sample, this clonotype was seen a few times. The CDR3 is 13 amino acids. Trimming left V 0 bases short and J 7 bases short, with 6 bases between. The germline CDR1 and CDR2 sequences are LNHNV and YYDKDF (reference sequence). TCRdb re-analysed the RT-PCR reads in MiXCR, keeping a single row per CDR3 protein. The sample lists over 200,000 distinct CDR3 sequences, around 40% occurring once. V usage is TRBV15 and J usage is TRBJ1-4; D gene ambiguous. This TCR was recovered from a human donor who was either an allogeneic HSCT recipient or a stem cell or donor lymphocyte infusion donor (not recorded which). It is not recorded whose cells these are; they may come from a transplant donor. The sequencing input was blood, either unsorted or a sorted T cell fraction (not recorded which). The chain's CDR3 is CATSRDLGEKLFF. DNA of the CDR3: TGTGCCACCAGCAGAGATCTCGGTGAAAAACTGTTTTTT. Drawing the rest from reference TRBV15 and TRBJ1-4, the complete variable domain is DAMVIQNPRYQVTQFGKPVTLSCSQTLNHNVMYWYQQKSSQAPKLLFHYYDKDFNNEADTPDNFQSRRPNTSFCFLDIRSPGLGDTAMYLCATSRDLGEKLFFGSGTQLSVL.